This TCR beta chain was captured by sequencing in a study of blood T cell repertoires in COVID-19. Study details: Researchers got acute and convalescent COVID-19 samples from the United States, Italy and Spain. T cells, B-cell-depleted T cells, or PBMCs provided the cDNA or gDNA that served as material.

As processed by the authors: From reference gene primer amplification, estimates of nucleated cell counts were derived. Sequencing used immunoSEQ multiplex PCR; TCRdb keeps in-frame clones, though not all of them. V and J calls plus clone size are reproduced from that table; the DNA served to infer D and trimming. The sample carries about 200,000 clones, around nine tenths recorded once. V lost 8 bases and J lost 0, with 13 bases in between. Germline-derived CDR1 and CDR2 are SEHNR and FQNEAQ (reference sequence). The CDR3 extends over 14 amino acids. The rearrangement joins TRBV7-9 to TRBJ1-1, with D uncertain. The sequenced material came from peripheral blood. The receptor's source is a man aged 55 to 70 who had recovered from COVID-19. CDR3: CASSLFQMNTEAFF. The CDR3 region has the DNA TGTGCCAGCTCCCTCTTCCAGATGAACACTGAAGCTTTCTTT.